A selection of T cell receptor beta chains follows, all from one sample in a study of long-term antiretroviral therapy in people with HIV. Sequenced by immunoSEQ multiplex PCR; TCRdb stores in-frame clones only, minus some. The table lists about 36,000 clones, 80% of them singletons. Sequences were derived from unsorted PBMCs, sampled 3.4 years after starting antiretroviral therapy. The receptors were sampled from a young man with HIV. CDR3s include the opening cysteine and the closing phenylalanine or tryptophan. Fields, in order: J gene, D gene, V gene, clone size, CDR3 protein, CDR3 DNA. D genes are given only for firm matches. Size is omitted from some rows. Given values are once, few, many or a class for expanded clones.

j_gene: TRBJ2-5
d_gene: NA
v_gene: TRBV25-1
abundance: NA
CDR3aa: CASSECSEIQETQYF
CDR3nt: TGTGCCAGCAGTGAATGTTCGGAAATCCAAGAGACCCAGTACTTC

j_gene: TRBJ2-7
d_gene: NA
v_gene: TRBV7-2
abundance: NA
CDR3aa: CASSLAGPRATTQYF
CDR3nt: TGTGCCAGCAGCTTAGCCGGGCCTCGGGCAACTACGCAGTACTTC

j_gene: TRBJ2-2
d_gene: TRBD1
v_gene: TRBV28
abundance: once
CDR3aa: CASSFPWGQGDTGELFF
CDR3nt: TGTGCCAGCAGTTTTCCCTGGGGACAGGGAGACACCGGGGAGCTGTTTTTT

j_gene: TRBJ2-7
d_gene: NA
v_gene: TRBV5-1
abundance: NA
CDR3aa: CASSLAPASYEQYF
CDR3nt: TGCGCCAGCAGCTTGGCCCCTGCCTCCTACGAGCAGTACTTC

j_gene: TRBJ2-3
d_gene: NA
v_gene: TRBV5-1
abundance: NA
CDR3aa: CASREGPAVDTQYF
CDR3nt: TGCGCCAGCAGAGAGGGCCCGGCGGTAGATACGCAGTATTTT

j_gene: TRBJ2-3
d_gene: NA
v_gene: TRBV7-9
abundance: NA
CDR3aa: CASSSGLSDTQYF
CDR3nt: TGTGCCAGCAGCTCGGGACTGTCAGATACGCAGTATTTT

j_gene: TRBJ1-4
d_gene: NA
v_gene: TRBV7-8
abundance: NA
CDR3aa: CASGERTGGEKLFF
CDR3nt: TGTGCCAGCGGGGAGCGGACGGGGGGGGAAAAACTGTTTTTT

j_gene: TRBJ2-7
d_gene: NA
v_gene: TRBV6-6
abundance: NA
CDR3aa: CASRGGSYEQYF
CDR3nt: TGTGCCAGCAGAGGCGGTTCCTACGAGCAGTACTTC

j_gene: TRBJ1-5
d_gene: NA
v_gene: TRBV28
abundance: NA
CDR3aa: CASSFREGQQHF
CDR3nt: TGTGCCAGCAGCTTTCGTGAGGGGCAACAGCATTTT

j_gene: TRBJ2-7
d_gene: TRBD2
v_gene: TRBV28
abundance: NA
CDR3aa: CASSPTSATHYEQYF
CDR3nt: TGTGCCAGCAGCCCCACTAGCGCCACTCACTACGAGCAGTACTTC

j_gene: TRBJ1-2
d_gene: NA
v_gene: TRBV7-9
abundance: few
CDR3aa: CASEANRYGYGYTF
CDR3nt: TGTGCCAGCGAAGCCAATCGGTACGGCTATGGCTACACCTTC

j_gene: TRBJ2-7
d_gene: TRBD2
v_gene: TRBV5-4
abundance: NA
CDR3aa: CASSSTGTSSYEQYF
CDR3nt: TGTGCCAGCAGCTCCACCGGGACTAGCAGTTACGAGCAGTACTTC

j_gene: TRBJ2-7
d_gene: TRBD1
v_gene: TRBV19
abundance: NA
CDR3aa: CASSSGTGNVQYF
CDR3nt: TGTGCCAGTAGTTCCGGGACAGGGAATGTGCAGTACTTC

j_gene: TRBJ1-1
d_gene: TRBD1
v_gene: TRBV6-1
abundance: once
CDR3aa: CASTRQGLNTEAFF
CDR3nt: TGTGCCAGCACCAGACAGGGATTGAACACTGAAGCTTTCTTT

j_gene: TRBJ2-3
d_gene: NA
v_gene: TRBV4-3
abundance: NA
CDR3aa: CASSQEFGQTGVWNTQYF
CDR3nt: TGCGCCAGCAGCCAAGAATTTGGCCAAACTGGGGTGTGGAATACGCAGTATTTT

j_gene: TRBJ2-5
d_gene: NA
v_gene: TRBV28
abundance: NA
CDR3aa: CASSSGGSLETQYF
CDR3nt: TGTGCCAGCAGTTCGGGCGGTTCTCTGGAGACCCAGTACTTC

j_gene: TRBJ2-2
d_gene: NA
v_gene: TRBV15
abundance: NA
CDR3aa: CATSRGRGPGELFF
CDR3nt: TGTGCCACCAGCAGAGGACGTGGACCCGGGGAGCTGTTTTTT

j_gene: TRBJ1-1
d_gene: TRBD1
v_gene: TRBV18
abundance: NA
CDR3aa: CASSYDRAFPEAFF
CDR3nt: TGTGCCAGCTCCTATGACAGGGCTTTCCCTGAAGCTTTCTTT

j_gene: TRBJ1-5
d_gene: NA
v_gene: TRBV7-2
abundance: NA
CDR3aa: CASSLFGNQPQHF
CDR3nt: TGTGCCAGCAGCTTGTTTGGTAATCAGCCCCAGCATTTT

j_gene: TRBJ1-2
d_gene: TRBD1
v_gene: TRBV27
abundance: NA
CDR3aa: CASRSTGVVYGYTF
CDR3nt: TGTGCCAGCAGGTCGACAGGGGTTGTCTACGGCTACACCTTC

j_gene: TRBJ1-1
d_gene: TRBD1
v_gene: TRBV2
abundance: NA
CDR3aa: CASFRQGGTEAFF
CDR3nt: TGTGCCAGCTTTAGACAGGGCGGTACTGAAGCTTTCTTT

j_gene: TRBJ2-7
d_gene: TRBD1
v_gene: TRBV5-1
abundance: few
CDR3aa: CASSSGYQDRGSEQYF
CDR3nt: TGCGCCAGCAGCTCAGGATATCAGGACAGGGGAAGCGAGCAGTACTTC

j_gene: TRBJ2-7
d_gene: TRBD1
v_gene: TRBV18
abundance: NA
CDR3aa: CASSPKQGYSYEQYF
CDR3nt: TGTGCCAGCTCGCCGAAACAGGGGTATTCCTACGAGCAGTACTTC

j_gene: TRBJ2-7
d_gene: TRBD1
v_gene: TRBV11-1
abundance: NA
CDR3aa: CASSLSWTGAYEQYF
CDR3nt: TGTGCCAGCAGCTTATCCTGGACAGGGGCCTACGAGCAGTACTTC

j_gene: TRBJ2-1
d_gene: NA
v_gene: TRBV6-6
abundance: NA
CDR3aa: CASRPRQSTMGNEQFF
CDR3nt: TGTGCCAGCAGACCTCGACAGTCCACAATGGGCAATGAGCAGTTCTTC

j_gene: TRBJ1-3
d_gene: TRBD1
v_gene: TRBV28
abundance: NA
CDR3aa: CASSLLQGASGNTIYF
CDR3nt: TGTGCCAGCAGTTTACTACAGGGGGCTTCTGGAAACACCATATATTTT

j_gene: TRBJ2-5
d_gene: NA
v_gene: TRBV4-1
abundance: NA
CDR3aa: CASSQDSLETYQETQYF
CDR3nt: TGCGCCAGCAGCCAAGATAGCCTCGAGACGTACCAAGAGACCCAGTACTTC

j_gene: TRBJ1-5
d_gene: NA
v_gene: TRBV2
abundance: few
CDR3aa: CASREQADSNQPQHF
CDR3nt: TGTGCCAGCCGGGAGCAGGCGGATAGCAATCAGCCCCAGCATTTT

j_gene: TRBJ1-5
d_gene: NA
v_gene: TRBV6-5
abundance: once
CDR3aa: CASRPSGLNGPQHF
CDR3nt: TGTGCCAGCAGACCTTCGGGGCTAAACGGGCCCCAGCATTTT

j_gene: TRBJ1-2
d_gene: NA
v_gene: TRBV7-9
abundance: NA
CDR3aa: CASSETPLMGSGYGYTF
CDR3nt: TGTGCCAGCAGCGAAACCCCGTTAATGGGGTCGGGCTATGGCTACACCTTC

j_gene: TRBJ2-3
d_gene: NA
v_gene: TRBV14
abundance: NA
CDR3aa: CASSQEWPRGQYF
CDR3nt: TGTGCCAGCAGCCAAGAGTGGCCCCGAGGGCAGTATTTT

j_gene: TRBJ2-2
d_gene: NA
v_gene: TRBV11-3
abundance: NA
CDR3aa: CASSLETLQGFRSTGELFF
CDR3nt: TGTGCCAGCAGCTTAGAAACACTACAGGGTTTTAGGAGCACCGGGGAGCTGTTTTTT

j_gene: TRBJ2-7
d_gene: TRBD1
v_gene: TRBV30
abundance: NA
CDR3aa: CAWSVIRGNEQYF
CDR3nt: TGTGCCTGGAGTGTAATCAGGGGGAACGAGCAGTACTTC

j_gene: TRBJ2-5
d_gene: TRBD2
v_gene: TRBV7-8
abundance: NA
CDR3aa: CASSHRGGWVQETQYF
CDR3nt: TGTGCCAGCAGCCATCGGGGGGGTTGGGTCCAAGAGACCCAGTACTTC